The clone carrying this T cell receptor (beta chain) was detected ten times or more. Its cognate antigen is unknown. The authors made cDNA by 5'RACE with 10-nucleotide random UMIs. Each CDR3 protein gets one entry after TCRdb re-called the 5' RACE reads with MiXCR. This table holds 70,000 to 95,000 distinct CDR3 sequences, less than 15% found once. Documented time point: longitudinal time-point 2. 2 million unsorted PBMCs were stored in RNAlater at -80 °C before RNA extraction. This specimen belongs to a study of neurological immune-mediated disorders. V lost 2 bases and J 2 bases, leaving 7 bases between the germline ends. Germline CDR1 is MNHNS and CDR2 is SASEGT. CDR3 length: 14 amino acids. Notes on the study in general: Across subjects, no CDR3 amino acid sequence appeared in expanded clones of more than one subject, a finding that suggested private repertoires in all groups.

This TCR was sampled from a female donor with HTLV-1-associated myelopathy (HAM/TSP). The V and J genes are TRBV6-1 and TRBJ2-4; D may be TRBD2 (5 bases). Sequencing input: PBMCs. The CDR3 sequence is CASSERGSKNIQYF. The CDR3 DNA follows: TGTGCCAGCAGTGAACGGGGTTCCAAAAACATTCAGTACTTC.